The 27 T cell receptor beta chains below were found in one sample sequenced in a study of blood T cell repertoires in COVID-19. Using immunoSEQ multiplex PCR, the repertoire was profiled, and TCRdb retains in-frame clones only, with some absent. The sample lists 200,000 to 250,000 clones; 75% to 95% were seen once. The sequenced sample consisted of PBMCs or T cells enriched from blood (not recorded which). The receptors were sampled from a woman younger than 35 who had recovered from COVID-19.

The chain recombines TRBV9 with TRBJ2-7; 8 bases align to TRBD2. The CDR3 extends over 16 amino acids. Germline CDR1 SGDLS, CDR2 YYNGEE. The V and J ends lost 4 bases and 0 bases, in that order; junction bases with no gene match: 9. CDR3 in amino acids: CASSPTPGLDSYEQYF. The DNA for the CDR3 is TGTGCCAGCAGCCCCACCCCGGGACTAGACTCCTACGAGCAGTACTTC.

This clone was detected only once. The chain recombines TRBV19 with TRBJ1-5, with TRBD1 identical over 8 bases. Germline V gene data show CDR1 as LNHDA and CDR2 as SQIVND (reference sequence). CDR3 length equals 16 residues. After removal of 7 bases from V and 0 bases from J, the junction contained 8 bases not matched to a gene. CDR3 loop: CASKGTGESSNQPQHF. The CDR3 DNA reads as TGTGCCAGTAAGGGGACAGGCGAAAGTAGCAATCAGCCCCAGCATTTT. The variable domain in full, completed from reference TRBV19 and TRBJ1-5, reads DGGITQSPKYLFRKEGQNVTLSCEQNLNHDAMYWYRQDPGQGLRLIYYSQIVNDFQKGDIAEGYSVSREKKESFPLTVTSAQKNPTAFYLCASKGTGESSNQPQHFGDGTRLSIL.

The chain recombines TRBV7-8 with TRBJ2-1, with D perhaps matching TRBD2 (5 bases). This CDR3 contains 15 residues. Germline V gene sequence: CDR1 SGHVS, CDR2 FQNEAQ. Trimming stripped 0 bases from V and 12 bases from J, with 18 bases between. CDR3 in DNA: TGTGCCAGCAGCTTAGCGAGGGAGATTATATTGGGGCAGTTCTTC. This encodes CASSLAREIILGQFF.

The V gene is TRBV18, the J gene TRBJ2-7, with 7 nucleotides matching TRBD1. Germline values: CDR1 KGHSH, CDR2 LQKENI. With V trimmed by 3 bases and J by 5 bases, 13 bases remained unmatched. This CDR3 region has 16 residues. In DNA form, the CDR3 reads TGTGCCAGCTCACCCCCGACCTTTACAGGGGACCACGAGCAGTACTTC. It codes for CASSPPTFTGDHEQYF.

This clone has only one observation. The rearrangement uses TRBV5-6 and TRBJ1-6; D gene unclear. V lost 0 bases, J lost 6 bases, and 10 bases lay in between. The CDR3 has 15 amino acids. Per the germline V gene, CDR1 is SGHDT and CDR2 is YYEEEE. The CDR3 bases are TGTGCCAGCAGCTTGGTTCGGGGATCTAATTCACCCCTCCACTTT. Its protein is CASSLVRGSNSPLHF.

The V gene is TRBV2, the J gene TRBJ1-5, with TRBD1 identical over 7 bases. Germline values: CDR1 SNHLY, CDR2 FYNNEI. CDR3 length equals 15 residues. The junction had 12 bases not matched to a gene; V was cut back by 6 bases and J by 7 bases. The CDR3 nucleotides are TGTGCCAGCAGGCCCGACAGGGACGTGGGCCAGCCCCAGCATTTT. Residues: CASRPDRDVGQPQHF.

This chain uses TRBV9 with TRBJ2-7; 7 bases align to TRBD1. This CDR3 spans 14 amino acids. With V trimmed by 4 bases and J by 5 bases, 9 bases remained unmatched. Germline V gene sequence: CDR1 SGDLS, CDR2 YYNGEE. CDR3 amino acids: CASSPHDRDHEQYF. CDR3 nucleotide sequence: TGTGCCAGCAGCCCCCATGACAGGGACCACGAGCAGTACTTC.

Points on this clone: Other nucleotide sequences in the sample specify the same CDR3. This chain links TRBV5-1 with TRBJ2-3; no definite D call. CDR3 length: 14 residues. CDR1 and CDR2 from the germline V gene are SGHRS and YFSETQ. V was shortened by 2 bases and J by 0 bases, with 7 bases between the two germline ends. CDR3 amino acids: CASSFGASTDTQYF. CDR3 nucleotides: TGCGCCAGCAGCTTCGGAGCCAGCACAGATACGCAGTATTTT.

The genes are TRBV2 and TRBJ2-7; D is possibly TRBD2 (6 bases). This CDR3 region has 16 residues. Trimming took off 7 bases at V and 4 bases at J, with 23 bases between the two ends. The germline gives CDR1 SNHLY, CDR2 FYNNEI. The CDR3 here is CASNPLVAGSRYEQYF. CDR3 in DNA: TGTGCCAGCAATCCCCTTGTAGCCGGGAGTAGGTACGAGCAGTACTTC.

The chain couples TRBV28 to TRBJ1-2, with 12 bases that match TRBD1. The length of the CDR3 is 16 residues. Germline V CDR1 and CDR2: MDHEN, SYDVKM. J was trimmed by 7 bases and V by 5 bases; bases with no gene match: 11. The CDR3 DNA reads TGTGCCAGCAGTATTTCCGGGACAGGGGGCGCGAGTGGCTACACCTTC. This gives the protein CASSISGTGGASGYTF.

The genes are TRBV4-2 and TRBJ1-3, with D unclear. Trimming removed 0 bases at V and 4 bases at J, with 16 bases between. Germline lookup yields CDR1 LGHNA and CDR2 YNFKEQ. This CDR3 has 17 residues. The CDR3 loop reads CASSQDGRVRGGNTIYF. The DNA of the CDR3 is TGTGCCAGCAGCCAAGATGGGAGGGTGCGGGGAGGAAACACCATATATTTT.

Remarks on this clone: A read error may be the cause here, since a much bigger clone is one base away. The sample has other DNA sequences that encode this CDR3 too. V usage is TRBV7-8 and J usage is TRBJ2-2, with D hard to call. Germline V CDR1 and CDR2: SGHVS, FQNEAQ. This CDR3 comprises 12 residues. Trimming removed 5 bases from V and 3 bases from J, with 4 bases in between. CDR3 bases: TGTGCCAGCAGCCCGGACACCGGGGAGCTGTTTTTT. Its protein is CASSPDTGELFF.

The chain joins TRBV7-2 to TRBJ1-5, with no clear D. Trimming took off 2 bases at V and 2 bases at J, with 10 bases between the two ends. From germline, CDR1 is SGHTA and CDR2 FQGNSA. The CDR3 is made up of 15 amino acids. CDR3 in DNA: TGTGCCAGCAGCTTATCCCGGGTGGGCAATCAGCCCCAGCATTTT. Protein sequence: CASSLSRVGNQPQHF.

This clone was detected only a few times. The CDR3 loop reads CASSLARLVTGELFF. CDR3 in DNA: TGTGCCAGCAGCTTAGCCCGACTAGTTACCGGGGAGCTGTTTTTT. The chain joins TRBV11-2 to TRBJ2-2, with D maybe TRBD2 (6 bases). V was clipped by 1 base and J by 5 bases, with 11 bases between them. The CDR3 length is 15 residues. Germline V gene data show CDR1 as SGHAT and CDR2 as FQNNGV.

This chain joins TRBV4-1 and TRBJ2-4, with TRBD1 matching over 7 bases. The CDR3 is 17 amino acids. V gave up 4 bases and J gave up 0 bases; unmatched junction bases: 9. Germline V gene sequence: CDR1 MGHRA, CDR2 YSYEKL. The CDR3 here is CASSRPTGERAKNIQYF. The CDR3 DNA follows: TGCGCCAGCAGCCGCCCCACAGGGGAGAGAGCCAAAAACATTCAGTACTTC.

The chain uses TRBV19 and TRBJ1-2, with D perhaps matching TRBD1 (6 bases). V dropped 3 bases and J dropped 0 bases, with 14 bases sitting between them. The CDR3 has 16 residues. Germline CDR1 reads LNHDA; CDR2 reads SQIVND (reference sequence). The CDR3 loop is CASSMSPQGANYGYTF. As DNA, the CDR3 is TGTGCCAGTAGTATGTCCCCACAGGGAGCTAACTATGGCTACACCTTC.

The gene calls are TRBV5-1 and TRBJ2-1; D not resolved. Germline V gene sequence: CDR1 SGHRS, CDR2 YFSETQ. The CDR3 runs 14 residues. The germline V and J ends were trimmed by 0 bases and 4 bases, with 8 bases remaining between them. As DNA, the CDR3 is TGCGCCAGCAGCTTGGGGGCTGATTACAATGAGCAGTTCTTC. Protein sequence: CASSLGADYNEQFF. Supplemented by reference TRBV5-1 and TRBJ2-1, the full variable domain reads KAGVTQTPRYLIKTRGQQVTLSCSPISGHRSVSWYQQTPGQGLQFLFEYFSETQRNKGNFPGRFSGRQFSNSRSEMNVSTLELGDSALYLCASSLGADYNEQFFGPGTRLTVL.

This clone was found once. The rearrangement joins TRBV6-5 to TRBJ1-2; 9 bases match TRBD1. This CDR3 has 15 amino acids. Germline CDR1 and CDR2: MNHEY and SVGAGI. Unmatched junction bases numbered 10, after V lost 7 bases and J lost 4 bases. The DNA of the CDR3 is TGTGCCAGCACCGTAACGGACAGGGGAGTCTATGGCTACACCTTC. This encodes CASTVTDRGVYGYTF.

Written as DNA, the CDR3 is TGTGCCAGCAAGACTGGCCTACAAGAGACCCAGTACTTC. The encoded protein is CASKTGLQETQYF. The rearrangement links TRBV6-5 to TRBJ2-5; D is unresolved. Per germline, CDR1 MNHEY and CDR2 SVGAGI. This CDR3 has 13 residues. Trimming removed 7 bases at V and 2 bases at J, with 11 bases between.

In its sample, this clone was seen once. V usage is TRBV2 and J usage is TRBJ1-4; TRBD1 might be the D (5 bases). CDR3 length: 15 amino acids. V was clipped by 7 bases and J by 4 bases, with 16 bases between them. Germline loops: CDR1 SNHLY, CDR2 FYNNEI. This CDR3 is CASKEGDSFNEKLFF. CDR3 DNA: TGTGCCAGCAAAGAAGGGGACTCCTTTAATGAAAAACTGTTTTTT.

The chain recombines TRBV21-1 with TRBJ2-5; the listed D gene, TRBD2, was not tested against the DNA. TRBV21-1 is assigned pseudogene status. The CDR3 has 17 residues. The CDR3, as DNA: TGTGCCAGCAGCAAGTGGGCCCGGTGGAGCGGGGAAGAGACCCAGTACTTC. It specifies CASSKWARWSGEETQYF.

CDR3 DNA sequence: TGCGCCAGCAGCGAGACAGGGACCCCTCGCTATGGCTACACCTTC. It yields the protein CASSETGTPRYGYTF. This rearrangement joins TRBV4-1 to TRBJ1-2, with TRBD1 matching 7 bases. Germline V CDR1 and CDR2: MGHRA, YSYEKL. The CDR3 sequence is 15 residues long. V lost 5 bases to trimming and J lost 4 bases; unmatched junction nucleotides: 10.

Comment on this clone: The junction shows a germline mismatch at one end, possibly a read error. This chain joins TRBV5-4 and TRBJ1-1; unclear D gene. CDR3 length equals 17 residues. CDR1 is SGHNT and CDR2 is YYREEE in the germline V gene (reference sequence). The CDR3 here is CASSLGLLVEKNAEAFF. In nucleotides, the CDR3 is TGTGCCAGCAGCTTGGGCCTCCTTGTTGAGAAGAACGCTGAAGCTTTCTTT. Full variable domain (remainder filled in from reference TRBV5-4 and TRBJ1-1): ETGVTQSPTHLIKTRGQQVTLRCSSQSGHNTVSWYQQALGQGPQFIFQYYREEENGRGNFPPRFSGLQFPNYSSELNVNALELDDSALYLCASSLGLLVEKNAEAFFGQGTRLTVV.

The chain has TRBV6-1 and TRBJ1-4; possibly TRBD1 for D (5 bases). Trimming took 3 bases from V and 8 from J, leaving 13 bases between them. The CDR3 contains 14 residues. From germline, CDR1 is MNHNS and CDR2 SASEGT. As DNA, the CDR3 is TGTGCCAGCAGTGAGTCAGGGAAGGGAGAAAAACTGTTTTTT. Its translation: CASSESGKGEKLFF.

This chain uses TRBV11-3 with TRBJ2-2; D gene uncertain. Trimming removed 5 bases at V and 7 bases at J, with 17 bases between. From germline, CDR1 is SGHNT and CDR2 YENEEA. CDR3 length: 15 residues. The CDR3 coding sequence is TGTGCCAGCAGCCACAGTGGCTTTGGTGGCGGGGAGCTGTTTTTT. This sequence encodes CASSHSGFGGGELFF.

For the CDR3, the DNA is TGCGCCAGCAGCTACTTGACAGGTTCGAACACTGAAGCTTTCTTT. Translation: CASSYLTGSNTEAFF. The chain employs TRBV5-1 and TRBJ1-1, with TRBD1 as a possible D gene (6 bases). This CDR3 is 15 amino acids long. Per the germline V gene, CDR1 is SGHRS and CDR2 is YFSETQ. V lost 3 bases and J 1 base, leaving 13 bases between the germline ends.

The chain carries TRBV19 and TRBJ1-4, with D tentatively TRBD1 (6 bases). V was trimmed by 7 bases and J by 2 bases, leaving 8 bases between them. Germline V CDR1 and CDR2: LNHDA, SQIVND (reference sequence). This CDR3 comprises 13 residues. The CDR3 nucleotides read TGTGCCAGTAACAGGGCCACTAATGAAAAACTGTTTTTT. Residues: CASNRATNEKLFF.